The rows below give T cell receptor beta chains drawn from one sample of a study of shared clonotypes between healthy human individuals. Libraries were prepared by immunoSEQ multiplex PCR; TCRdb keeps only in-frame clonotypes and omits some of them. Seen here are nearly 2 million clones, over 85% observed once, and the top ten hold more than 0.95%. Sequencing was done on a sample of naive CD8+ T cells sorted from blood. These receptors were taken from a man aged 18 to 30 in good health. Both conserved end residues are part of each CDR3. Fields, in order: clone size, D gene, V gene, CDR3 protein. A D gene is named only where the DNA matches it firmly. Only part of the rows carry a size: once, few, many, or a class if the clone is expanded.

>-|-|TRBV5-4
CASSKKDTNNEKLFF
>-|-|TRBV6-5
CASSFEGGNTEAFF
>-|-|TRBV5-1
CASSADGDSYNSPLHF
>-|-|TRBV11-2
CASSFAAGANYGYTF
>-|TRBD2|TRBV7-9
CASSLYAGADDEQFF
>-|-|TRBV4-2
CASSQEEGIDTEAFF
>-|-|TRBV7-9
CASSLVPSAFYEQYF
>once|-|TRBV6-5
CATALYRNTGELFF
>-|-|TRBV4-2
CASSQEILAYTDTQYF
>-|-|TRBV13
CASSLAGQGRYEQYF
>once|TRBD2|TRBV13
CASSYGTSDDEQFF
>-|-|TRBV29-1
CSVIQDSYEQYF
>few|-|TRBV5-1
CASSLVGDGYTF
>once|TRBD1|TRBV11-3
CASSLFGQGNEQFF
>-|TRBD2|TRBV7-9
CASKAGGPYNEQFF
>-|TRBD2|TRBV10-2
CASSLTTSLQDTQYF
>-|-|TRBV11-2
CASSFSGEKLFF
>-|-|TRBV5-4
CASSPPGRLTNTEAFF
>-|-|TRBV19
CASLDPGYNSPLHF
>-|TRBD2|TRBV2
CARSSIRQETSARYNEQFF
>-|TRBD1|TRBV19
CASSKRGTEFSYEQYF
>-|TRBD2|TRBV19
CATQRESGTGELFF
>once|-|TRBV28
CASRPVYPRGSTQETQYF
>-|TRBD1|TRBV6-5
CASSPDRVEAFF
>-|-|TRBV10-3
CAIGEGSGWDIQYF
>-|TRBD1|TRBV6-1
CASSSRTGELDTQYF
>-|TRBD1|TRBV27
CASSLRDRITDTQYF
>-|-|TRBV5-6
CASSSTELNTGELFF
>once|-|TRBV5-1
CASSLIQGSETQYF
>-|TRBD1|TRBV29-1
CSVGPTGGSYEQYF
>-|-|TRBV29-1
CSAVRSEKLFF
>-|-|TRBV7-9
CASSSPRGSEQETQYF
>-|-|TRBV18
CASSPLQGGAYEQYF
>-|-|TRBV28
CASSKMTSRGWETQYF
>-|-|TRBV10-1
CASSESGNIQYF
>-|TRBD1|TRBV9
CASSGRDRGVYEQYF
>once|-|TRBV6-4
CASSDSITDSPDSNQPQHF
>-|-|TRBV9
CASSPTRTSYGYTF
>-|-|TRBV7-3
CASSSQPQDDYGYTF
>-|-|TRBV30
CAWSPEPWKETQYF
>-|TRBD2|TRBV6-1
CASSDVAGGYNEQFF
>-|-|TRBV2
CASSEAAGGDQPQHF
>-|-|TRBV21-1
CASSKVGTGSYGYTF
>-|-|TRBV9
CASSNNERTEDTDTQYF
>-|-|TRBV6-1
CASSEEEVSSYEQYF